This is a list of T cell receptor beta chains from one sample in a study of blood T cell repertoires in COVID-19. Assay used: immunoSEQ multiplex PCR; TCRdb lists only in-frame clones, some missing. The data show approximately 300,000 clones, about 85% seen once. Sequencing was done on a sample of PBMCs or T cells enriched from blood (not recorded which). All receptors come from a woman in her 30s who had been exposed to COVID-19. Both conserved end residues are part of each CDR3. A D gene is named only where the DNA matches it firmly. Rows give clone size only sometimes, using once, few, many, or a class for an expanded clone.

CDR3: CASSVTGMPGNIQYF
DNA: TGTGCCAGTAGTGTTACAGGGATGCCGGGAAACATTCAGTACTTC
size: .
D: .
V: TRBV19
J: TRBJ2-4

CDR3: CASSYSSSNQPQHF
DNA: TGTGCCAGCAGTTACTCGAGTTCCAATCAGCCCCAGCATTTT
size: .
D: .
V: TRBV6-5
J: TRBJ1-5

CDR3: CASGGQGETNEKLFF
DNA: TGTGCCAGCGGGGGACAGGGGGAAACTAATGAAAAACTGTTTTTT
size: .
D: TRBD1
V: TRBV28
J: TRBJ1-4

CDR3: CASSLAGDRHGETQYF
DNA: TGTGCCAGCAGCCTCGCCGGGGACAGGCATGGAGAGACCCAGTACTTC
size: .
D: TRBD1
V: TRBV7-9
J: TRBJ2-5

CDR3: CASSLASGQETQYF
DNA: TGCGCCAGCAGCTTGGCATCGGGGCAAGAGACCCAGTACTTC
size: .
D: .
V: TRBV5-1
J: TRBJ2-5

CDR3: CASSLSSGAYNEQFF
DNA: TGCGCCAGCAGTCTGTCTAGCGGGGCCTACAATGAGCAGTTCTTC
size: .
D: TRBD2
V: TRBV5-1
J: TRBJ2-1

CDR3: CAWTGTGLNEQFF
DNA: TGTGCCTGGACCGGGACAGGCCTCAATGAGCAGTTCTTC
size: .
D: TRBD1
V: TRBV30
J: TRBJ2-1

CDR3: CASSLDGVGETQYF
DNA: TGTGCCAGCAGTCTCGACGGAGTTGGGGAGACCCAGTACTTC
size: .
D: .
V: TRBV28
J: TRBJ2-5

CDR3: CASSLGQIYGYTF
DNA: TGTGCCAGCAGCTTAGGTCAGATCTATGGCTACACCTTC
size: once
D: .
V: TRBV7-6
J: TRBJ1-2

CDR3: CASRSGERETQYF
DNA: TGCGCCAGCAGATCGGGGGAACGAGAGACCCAGTACTTC
size: .
D: .
V: TRBV10-1
J: TRBJ2-5

CDR3: CASSLRDRDGYTF
DNA: TGTGCCAGCAGCCTCCGGGACAGGGATGGCTACACCTTC
size: .
D: TRBD1
V: TRBV12-3/TRBV12-4
J: TRBJ1-2

CDR3: CAWTRGYSGANVLTF
DNA: TGTGCCTGGACGCGGGGTTACTCTGGGGCCAACGTCCTGACTTTC
size: .
D: .
V: TRBV30
J: TRBJ2-6

CDR3: CASSVAGGPSNTEAFF
DNA: TGTGCCAGCAGCGTAGCAGGGGGGCCTTCGAACACTGAAGCTTTCTTT
size: few
D: TRBD1
V: TRBV9
J: TRBJ1-1

CDR3: CASCQLSGTSGASEQYF
DNA: TGTGCCAGCTGCCAACTTTCCGGGACTAGCGGGGCTAGCGAGCAGTACTTC
size: .
D: TRBD2
V: TRBV5-6
J: TRBJ2-7

CDR3: CASSLTQGRQGNTIYF
DNA: TGTGCCAGCAGTTTGACACAGGGAAGGCAAGGAAACACCATATATTTT
size: .
D: .
V: TRBV28
J: TRBJ1-3

CDR3: CASSFARTGGTYGYTF
DNA: TGTGCCAGCAGCTTCGCCCGTACAGGGGGGACCTATGGCTACACCTTC
size: once
D: TRBD1
V: TRBV11-2
J: TRBJ1-2

CDR3: CASSLLRGQTDTQYF
DNA: TGTGCCAGCAGTTTATTGAGGGGGCAAACAGATACGCAGTATTTT
size: .
D: TRBD1
V: TRBV27
J: TRBJ2-3

CDR3: CSAGAGEGYTF
DNA: TGCAGTGCTGGAGCCGGGGAAGGCTACACCTTC
size: .
D: .
V: TRBV20-1
J: TRBJ1-2

CDR3: CASSFRGGDYGYTF
DNA: TGTGCCAGCAGTTTTAGGGGCGGAGACTATGGCTACACCTTC
size: .
D: .
V: TRBV28
J: TRBJ1-2